The 5 T cell receptor beta chains given below trace back to one sample, sequenced in a study of blood T cell repertoires in COVID-19. Produced via immunoSEQ multiplex PCR; TCRdb's table is partial and in-frame only. The repertoire consists of approximately 280,000 clones, with over 85% occurring once and the leading ten covering approximately 2%. The sample was PBMCs or T cells enriched from blood (not recorded which). All receptors come from a woman aged 60-75 years who had recovered from COVID-19.

V is TRBV5-1 and J is TRBJ2-3, with 10 bases identical to TRBD2. The junction had 0 bases not matched to a gene; V was cut back by 1 base and J by 4 bases. Germline V gene data show CDR1 as SGHRS and CDR2 as YFSETQ. CDR3 length: 14 residues. In nucleotides, the CDR3 is TGCGCCAGCAGCTTGCTAGCGGGGGCAGATACGCAGTATTTT. It specifies CASSLLAGADTQYF.

The chain carries TRBV15 and TRBJ1-5, with D unclear. The germline V gene has CDR1 LNHNV and CDR2 YYDKDF (reference sequence). V was trimmed by 3 bases and J by 0 bases, leaving 9 bases between them. The CDR3 extends over 15 amino acids. CDR3 protein: CATSRALASNQPQHF. The CDR3 DNA follows: TGTGCCACCAGCAGGGCCCTGGCTAGCAATCAGCCCCAGCATTTT.

This chain uses TRBV7-3 with TRBJ1-5, with a tentative D call TRBD1 (6 bases). Trimming left V 2 bases short and J 0 bases short, with 14 bases between. CDR3 size: 17 residues. Germline CDR1 and CDR2: SGHTA and FQGTGA. Here the CDR3 reads CASSLGGAGYSNQPQHF. DNA of the CDR3: TGTGCCAGCAGCTTAGGGGGCGCGGGTTATAGCAATCAGCCCCAGCATTTT.

This clone has just one count. This rearrangement joins TRBV5-4 to TRBJ1-1, with D maybe TRBD1 (6 bases). The CDR3 sequence is 15 residues long. Trimming stripped 0 bases from V and 5 bases from J, with 14 bases between. In germline, CDR1 is SGHNT, CDR2 YYREEE (reference sequence). The CDR3, as DNA: TGTGCCAGCAGCTTGGCCAAGCAGGGGCGAACTGAAGCTTTCTTT. It translates to CASSLAKQGRTEAFF.

The chain links TRBV6-5 to TRBJ2-7; D perhaps matches TRBD1 (5 bases). From germline, CDR1 is MNHEY and CDR2 SVGAGI. The CDR3 length is 13 residues. V was cut by 6 bases and J by 2 bases, with 11 bases left in between. As DNA, the CDR3 is TGTGCCAGCAGCAACACAGGTCCCTACGAGCAGTACTTC. This sequence encodes CASSNTGPYEQYF.